The subject of this entry is one T cell receptor beta chain. The antigen is unknown. These data are taken from a study of cytomegalovirus exposure and HLA in healthy donors. A multiplex PCR was run with 60 Vbeta primers and 13 Jbeta primers. Sequencing used immunoSEQ multiplex PCR; TCRdb keeps in-frame clones, though not all of them. The table records 150,000 to 200,000 clones, roughly 71% of them present only once. The ends lost 6 bases at V and 1 base at J; junction bases unmatched: 2. The CDR3 is 14 amino acids. Germline CDR1 SNHLY, CDR2 FYNNEI. Study outcomes and limitations: Common viral pathogens (according to a later analysis) appeared linked to several of the most significant clusters.

Sequencing used PBMCs. This receptor was identified in a woman aged 45-59 years in good health and CMV-seropositive. The chain links TRBV2 to TRBJ2-7, with 11 positions matching TRBD1. CDR3 region: CASRGQGGSYEQYF. CDR3 nucleotides: TGTGCCAGCAGGGGACAGGGGGGATCCTACGAGCAGTACTTC.